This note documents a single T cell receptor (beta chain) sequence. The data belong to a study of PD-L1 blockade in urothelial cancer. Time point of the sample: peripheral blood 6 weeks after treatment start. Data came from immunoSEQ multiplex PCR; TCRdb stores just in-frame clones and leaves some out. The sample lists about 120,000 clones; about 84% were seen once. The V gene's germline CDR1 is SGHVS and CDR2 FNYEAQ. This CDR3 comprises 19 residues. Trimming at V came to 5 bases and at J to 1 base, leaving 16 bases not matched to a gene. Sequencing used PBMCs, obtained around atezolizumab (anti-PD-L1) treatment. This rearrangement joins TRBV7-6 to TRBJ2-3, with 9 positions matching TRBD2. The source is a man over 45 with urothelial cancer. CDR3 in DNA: TGTGCCAGCAGCGAGAGGGAAGCGGGAGGCTCCTGGGGCACAGATACGCAGTATTTT. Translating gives CASSEREAGGSWGTDTQYF.